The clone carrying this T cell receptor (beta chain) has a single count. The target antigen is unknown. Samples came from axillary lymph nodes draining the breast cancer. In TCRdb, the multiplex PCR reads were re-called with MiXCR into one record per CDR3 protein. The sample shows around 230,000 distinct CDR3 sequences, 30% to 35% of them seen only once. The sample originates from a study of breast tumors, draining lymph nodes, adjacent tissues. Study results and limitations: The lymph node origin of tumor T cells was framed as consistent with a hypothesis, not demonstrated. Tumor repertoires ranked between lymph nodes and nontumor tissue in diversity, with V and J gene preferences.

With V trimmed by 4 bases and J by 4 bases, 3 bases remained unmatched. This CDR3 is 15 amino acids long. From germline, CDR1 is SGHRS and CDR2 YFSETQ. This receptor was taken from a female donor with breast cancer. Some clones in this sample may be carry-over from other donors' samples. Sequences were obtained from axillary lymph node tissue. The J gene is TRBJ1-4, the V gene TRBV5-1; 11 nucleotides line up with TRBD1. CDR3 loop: CASSPGTGGNEKLFF. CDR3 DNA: TGCGCCAGCAGCCCTGGGACAGGGGGTAATGAAAAACTGTTTTTT.